The clone carrying this T cell receptor beta chain was seen just once. CDR3 size: 16 residues. Per the germline V gene, CDR1 is SGHRS and CDR2 is YFSETQ. Trimming at V came to 4 bases and at J to 0 bases, leaving 6 bases not matched to a gene. The method was immunoSEQ multiplex PCR; TCRdb's version includes in-frame clones alone and lacks a portion of them. The sample has 250,000 to 300,000 clones; almost 85% are singletons. This sample was included in a study of control samples from healthy donors and cancer patients. Input material: PBMCs. This sequence originates from a woman aged 55 to 70 with lung cancer. This sequence joins TRBV5-1 and TRBJ1-4; 7 bases align to TRBD1. CDR3 bases: TGCGCCAGCAGCCAAAAAACAGGGGCAACTAATGAAAAACTGTTTTTT. Amino acids: CASSQKTGATNEKLFF.